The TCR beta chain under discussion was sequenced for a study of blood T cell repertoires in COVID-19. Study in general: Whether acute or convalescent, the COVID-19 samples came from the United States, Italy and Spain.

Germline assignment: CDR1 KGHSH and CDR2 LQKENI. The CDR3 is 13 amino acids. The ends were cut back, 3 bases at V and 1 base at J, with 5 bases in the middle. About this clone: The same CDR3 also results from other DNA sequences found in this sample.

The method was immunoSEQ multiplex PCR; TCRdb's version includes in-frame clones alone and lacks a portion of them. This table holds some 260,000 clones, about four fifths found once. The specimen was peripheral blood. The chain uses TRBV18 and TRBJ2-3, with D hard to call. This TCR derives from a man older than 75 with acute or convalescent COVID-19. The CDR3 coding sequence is TGTGCCAGCTCACCTCGCGGCACAGATACGCAGTATTTT. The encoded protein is CASSPRGTDTQYF.